Presented here are 27 T cell receptor beta chains from one specimen sequenced in a study of T-cell memory formation after mild COVID-19. Via MiXCR, TCRdb re-called the 5' RACE reads, giving one row per CDR3 protein. The data show about 90,000 distinct CDR3 sequences, about 12% seen once. The sample comprised PBMCs or a T cell subset sorted from them (not recorded which). The receptors originated from an adult woman who had mild COVID-19 (a few samples of this study predate the infection). Cell type and time point are not known.

This clonotype was seen only a few times. The rearrangement links TRBV9 to TRBJ2-3, with 8 bases lining up with TRBD1. CDR1 and CDR2 from the germline V gene are SGDLS and YYNGEE. This CDR3 region has 15 residues. The V segment lost 4 bases and the J segment 3 bases; nucleotides outside the gene matches: 7. The CDR3, as DNA: TGTGCCAGCAGCCCTGGGCACAGGGGGACAGATACGCAGTATTTT. This codes for CASSPGHRGTDTQYF.

J is TRBJ2-7 and V is TRBV3-1; 8 nucleotides line up with TRBD1. CDR1 LGHDT and CDR2 YNNKEL come from the germline V gene (reference sequence). V dropped 2 bases and J dropped 5; count of bases not matched to a gene: 8. This CDR3 has 15 amino acids. In DNA form, the CDR3 reads TGTGCCAGCAGCCAAACGGGACAGGTCGCCCACGAGCAGTACTTC. Residues: CASSQTGQVAHEQYF.

This clonotype was seen only a few times. The rearrangement links TRBV20-1 to TRBJ2-7; 7 bases agree with TRBD1. Per the germline V gene, CDR1 is DFQATT and CDR2 is SNEGSKA (reference sequence). Trimming removed 5 bases from V and 0 bases from J; junction bases left unmatched: 10. This CDR3 region has 15 residues. The CDR3: CSARIPGQSSYEQYF. The DNA of the CDR3 is TGCAGTGCTCGGATTCCGGGACAGAGCTCCTACGAGCAGTACTTC.

The chain has TRBV4-3 and TRBJ2-3; 11 nucleotides agree with TRBD2. The CDR3 is 20 amino acids. Trimming at V came to 1 base and at J to 5 bases, leaving 17 bases not matched to a gene. Per the germline V gene, CDR1 is LGHNA and CDR2 is YSLEER. CDR3 residues: CASSQGGPKLAGDEIDTQYF. The CDR3 DNA reads as TGCGCCAGCAGCCAAGGAGGGCCAAAACTAGCGGGAGACGAAATAGATACGCAGTATTTT.

This CDR3 reads CASSFLGQGAGAFF. Written as DNA, the CDR3 is TGTGCCAGCAGTTTCCTCGGACAGGGGGCGGGAGCTTTCTTT. This chain uses TRBV12-3 or TRBV12-4 with TRBJ1-1; 11 bases agree with TRBD1. The CDR3 is 14 residues long. After removal of 3 bases from V and 10 bases from J, the junction contained 7 bases not matched to a gene.

The rearrangement joins TRBV24-1 to TRBJ2-7; possible D gene TRBD1, 6 bases. The germline V and J ends were trimmed by 1 base and 5 bases, with 14 bases remaining between them. There are 15 residues in the CDR3. Looked up from germline, CDR1 is KGHDR and CDR2 is SFDVKD. The CDR3 protein is CATSDFRDTNHEQYF. As DNA, the CDR3 is TGTGCCACCAGTGATTTTCGGGACACTAACCACGAGCAGTACTTC.

The chain is built from TRBV7-8 and TRBJ1-2; the match to TRBD1 covers 8 bases. The V gene's germline CDR1 is SGHVS and CDR2 FQNEAQ. The CDR3 runs 16 residues. With V trimmed by 1 base and J by 5 bases, 9 bases remained unmatched. CDR3 sequence (DNA): TGTGCCAGCAGCTTAGGGGACAGGTCCTTACTGTATGGCTACACCTTC. It yields the protein CASSLGDRSLLYGYTF.

This rearrangement joins TRBV12-3 or TRBV12-4 to TRBJ1-2, with a possible D match to TRBD1 (6 bases). The V gene lost 2 bases and the J gene lost 4 bases, with 8 bases spanning the gap. The CDR3 has 13 residues. The CDR3 nucleotides read TGTGCCAGCAGTTTAAAGGGGGGCTATGGCTACACCTTC. Translated: CASSLKGGYGYTF.

The genes are TRBV3-1 and TRBJ1-2; D is unresolved. The germline CDR1 and CDR2 sequences are LGHDT and YNNKEL (reference sequence). The CDR3 totals 14 residues. The V end was cut by 4 bases, the J end by 0 bases, with 9 bases between. The CDR3 bases are TGTGCCAGCAGCCCCGCCCCGACTAACTATGGCTACACCTTC. This encodes CASSPAPTNYGYTF. The complete variable domain, with remaining parts taken from reference TRBV3-1 and TRBJ1-2, reads DTAVSQTPKYLVTQMGNDKSIKCEQNLGHDTMYWYKQDSKKFLKIMFSYNNKELIINETVPNRFSPKSPDKAHLNLHINSLELGDSAVYFCASSPAPTNYGYTFGSGTRLTVV.

The sample holds a few counts of this clonotype. The V and J genes are TRBV11-2 and TRBJ2-5; 9 bases are a match to TRBD2. The germline CDR1 and CDR2 sequences are SGHAT and FQNNGV. V lost 5 bases, J lost 5 bases, and 12 bases stayed unmatched. The CDR3 consists of 16 residues. The DNA for the CDR3 is TGTGCCAGCAGCACCGTCCCCGCGGGAGGGCGGGAGACCCAGTACTTC. It is translated as CASSTVPAGGRETQYF.

J is TRBJ1-1 and V is TRBV9; D unresolved. Trimming stripped 3 bases from V and 3 bases from J, with 21 bases between. Germline V gives CDR1 SGDLS, CDR2 YYNGEE. The CDR3 spans 17 residues. CDR3 sequence (DNA): TGTGCCAGCAGCGGACCCAGCCAACAGACAAGTCACACTGAAGCTTTCTTT. It specifies CASSGPSQQTSHTEAFF.

This clonotype was seen a handful of times. V usage is TRBV6-5 and J usage is TRBJ2-7; 10 bases map to TRBD2. Germline V gives CDR1 MNHEY, CDR2 SVGAGI. The CDR3 runs 20 residues. J was trimmed by 0 bases and V by 0 bases; bases with no gene match: 14. The CDR3 DNA is TGTGCCAGCAGTTACTCGTTCCCTCTAGCGGGAGAATTTAGCTCCTACGAGCAGTACTTC. Translating gives CASSYSFPLAGEFSSYEQYF.

The sample holds a few counts of this clonotype. The gene calls are TRBV7-9 and TRBJ1-1; no definite D call. The germline V and J ends were trimmed by 10 bases and 4 bases, with 13 bases remaining between them. Germline V gives CDR1 SEHNR, CDR2 FQNEAQ (reference sequence). The CDR3 spans 12 residues. CDR3 in amino acids: CATRTAGTEAFF. DNA for the CDR3: TGTGCCACCCGAACGGCAGGCACTGAAGCTTTCTTT.

This clonotype was picked up a small number of times. This chain joins TRBV7-6 and TRBJ1-6; TRBD1 might be the D (6 bases). Trimming took 5 bases from V and 5 from J, leaving 7 bases between them. The CDR3 has 13 residues. CDR1 and CDR2 (germline): SGHVS, FNYEAQ. CDR3 coding DNA: TGTGCCAGCAGCGCAGGGGATAATTCACCCCTCCACTTT. It translates to CASSAGDNSPLHF.

The V call is TRBV11-2, the J call TRBJ1-1; D gene ambiguous. The ends were cut back, 1 base at V and 2 bases at J, with 5 bases in the middle. The CDR3 length is 13 residues. The V gene's germline CDR1 is SGHAT and CDR2 FQNNGV. The CDR3 DNA reads as TGTGCCAGCAGCTTAGTAACCAACACTGAAGCTTTCTTT. This codes for CASSLVTNTEAFF.

This clonotype was seen a handful of times. The chain combines TRBV11-2 with TRBJ2-3; D is unclear. The CDR3 extends over 15 amino acids. Trimming pared 1 base from V and 0 bases from J, leaving 8 bases between. The V gene's germline CDR1 is SGHAT and CDR2 FQNNGV. The CDR3 coding sequence is TGTGCCAGCAGCTTAGTTTGGTCAAGCACAGATACGCAGTATTTT. It codes for CASSLVWSSTDTQYF.

This chain joins TRBV9 and TRBJ1-1, with 7 nucleotides matching TRBD1. The CDR3 is 14 amino acids. Germline CDR1 is SGDLS and CDR2 is YYNGEE. With 3 bases clipped from V and 8 bases from J, the junction kept 10 bases outside the gene matches. The CDR3 coding sequence is TGTGCCAGCAGCGCGCTCAACCGGGACAGCGAAGCTTTCTTT. Translation gives CASSALNRDSEAFF.

The chain combines TRBV12-3 or TRBV12-4 with TRBJ1-5, with D tentatively TRBD1 (6 bases). The CDR3 runs to 13 residues. Trimming took off 5 bases at V and 8 bases at J, with 13 bases between the two ends. The CDR3 DNA follows: TGTGCCAGCAGTGGGGGGGCTTTGGAGCCCCAGCATTTT. It specifies CASSGGALEPQHF.

The chain has TRBV4-3 and TRBJ1-1, with D uncertain. The CDR3 has 12 amino acids. CDR1 is LGHNA, CDR2 YSLEER, per germline. V was trimmed by 0 bases and J by 6 bases, leaving 5 bases between them. CDR3 loop: CASSQEASEAFF. The CDR3 DNA reads TGCGCCAGCAGCCAAGAGGCGTCTGAAGCTTTCTTT.

The genes are TRBV19 and TRBJ2-3; TRBD2 matches at 8 bases. This CDR3 has 15 residues. V lost 7 bases and J lost 1; bases outside the gene matches: 7. Germline V gives CDR1 LNHDA, CDR2 SQIVND (reference sequence). The CDR3 spells CASTPTSARTDTQYF. Written as DNA, the CDR3 is TGTGCCAGTACCCCGACTAGCGCACGCACAGATACGCAGTATTTT.

This clonotype occurred a few times. V and J are TRBV9 and TRBJ2-7; D ambiguous. The CDR3 runs to 14 residues. V lost 0 bases and J lost 4, with 11 bases in between. Germline CDR1 SGDLS, CDR2 YYNGEE. CDR3 loop: CASSVAGVGYEQYF. In DNA, the CDR3 is TGTGCCAGCAGCGTAGCTGGGGTAGGGTACGAGCAGTACTTC.

The chain combines TRBV2 with TRBJ2-7; D possibly corresponds to TRBD1 (6 bases). Trimming pared 3 bases from V and 3 bases from J, leaving 15 bases between. This CDR3 is 15 amino acids long. CDR1 is SNHLY, CDR2 FYNNEI, per germline. The CDR3 reads CASSEQAGVIYEQYF. The CDR3 nucleotides read TGTGCCAGCAGTGAGCAGGCAGGGGTTATCTACGAGCAGTACTTC.

This clonotype came up many times. The chain carries TRBV30 and TRBJ2-3; 7 positions match TRBD2. Germline CDR1 reads GTSNPN; CDR2 reads SVGIG (reference sequence). CDR3 size: 14 residues. The V gene end was trimmed by 4 bases and the J gene end by 1 base; junction bases not matched to a gene: 5. The CDR3 spells CAWNGGMGTDTQYF. CDR3 bases: TGTGCCTGGAACGGGGGGATGGGCACAGATACGCAGTATTTT.

This clonotype turned up a few times. The CDR3 loop is CASSLEPSGGPAYEQFF. The CDR3 nucleotides are TGCGCCAGCAGCTTGGAGCCTAGCGGGGGCCCGGCGTATGAGCAGTTCTTC. The chain carries TRBV5-1 and TRBJ2-1, with 10 bases lining up with TRBD2. Germline trimming cut 0 bases from V and 8 bases from J; bases unmatched to any gene: 11. CDR3 length: 17 residues. CDR1 is SGHRS, CDR2 YFSETQ, per germline.

The chain carries TRBV19 and TRBJ2-3; tentatively, D is TRBD2 (6 bases). Germline lookup yields CDR1 LNHDA and CDR2 SQIVND (reference sequence). V lost 5 bases and J lost 4, with 16 bases in between. CDR3 length: 15 residues. The CDR3 spells CASSPTGAISDTQYF. In DNA form, the CDR3 reads TGTGCCAGTAGTCCAACGGGAGCGATTTCAGATACGCAGTATTTT. Full variable domain (rest looked up from reference TRBV19 and TRBJ2-3): DGGITQSPKYLFRKEGQNVTLSCEQNLNHDAMYWYRQDPGQGLRLIYYSQIVNDFQKGDIAEGYSVSREKKESFPLTVTSAQKNPTAFYLCASSPTGAISDTQYFGPGTRLTVL.

This clonotype was observed a handful of times. CDR3: CASSQDDVRETSDTQYF. CDR3 DNA sequence: TGTGCCAGCAGCCAAGATGATGTGCGGGAGACGTCAGATACGCAGTATTTT. The chain carries TRBV14 and TRBJ2-3, with 7 bases fitting TRBD2. The CDR3 sequence is 17 residues long. The germline gives CDR1 SGHDN, CDR2 FVKESK. Losses at the gene ends were 0 bases for V and 4 bases for J; bases not matched to a gene: 10.

V and J are TRBV28 and TRBJ1-4, with D unclear. This CDR3 has 13 amino acids. The V and J ends lost 2 bases and 5 bases respectively, with 6 bases between them. Germline V gene lookup returns CDR1 MDHEN and CDR2 SYDVKM. The CDR3 region has the DNA TGTGCCAGCAGTTTAGCAGAGAATGAAAAACTGTTTTTT. It yields the protein CASSLAENEKLFF.